The clone carrying this T cell receptor beta chain was seen only a few times. The antigen is not known. 60 Vbeta and 13 Jbeta primers were used in PCR. The method was immunoSEQ multiplex PCR; TCRdb's version includes in-frame clones alone and lacks a portion of them. The profile covers 120,000 or so clones, with more than 9% appearing a single time and about 4.6% taken by the ten largest. This CDR3 has 17 amino acids. V was shortened by 2 bases and J by 2 bases, with 13 bases between the two germline ends. Germline CDR1 and CDR2: MNHNS and SASEGT. The data stem from a study of cytomegalovirus exposure and HLA in healthy donors. General observations from the study: Apart from CMV serostatus, no immune exposure information was available. An analysis done earlier found most TCR beta V segments productive about 87% or about 30% of the time. There were 150 to 200 TCR beta chains listed as cytomegalovirus-associated. The Asian-associated ancestry cluster reportedly had fewer N-insertions than the approximately 670-donor mean in a later analysis.

This clonotype originated in a woman younger than 30 in good health and CMV-seropositive. This chain links TRBV6-1 with TRBJ2-6; tentatively, D is TRBD1 (5 bases). The specimen sequenced was PBMCs. In nucleotides, the CDR3 is TGTGCCAGCAGTGAAATCAGGGTTATGCCTGGGGCCAACGTCCTGACTTTC. Amino acids: CASSEIRVMPGANVLTF.